These 19 T cell receptor beta chains were all obtained from the same sample, sequenced in a study of blood T cell repertoires in COVID-19. The method was immunoSEQ multiplex PCR; TCRdb's version includes in-frame clones alone and lacks a portion of them. The sample shows over 95,000 clones, more than 85% of them seen only once. Sequences were obtained from peripheral blood. Receptor source: a human donor with acute or convalescent COVID-19. The donor label of this sample is uncertain.

The chain links TRBV14 to TRBJ1-1; perhaps TRBD1 as D (5 bases). The V end was cut by 1 base, the J end by 4 bases, with 10 bases between. The germline gives CDR1 SGHDN, CDR2 FVKESK. CDR3 length: 14 amino acids. Here the CDR3 reads CASSQAFGGTEAFF. CDR3 DNA: TGTGCCAGCAGCCAAGCCTTCGGGGGCACTGAAGCTTTCTTT. The complete variable domain, with remaining parts taken from reference TRBV14 and TRBJ1-1, reads EAGVTQFPSHSVIEKGQTVTLRCDPISGHDNLYWYRRVMGKEIKFLLHFVKESKQDESGMPNNRFLAERTGGTYSTLKVQPAELEDSGVYFCASSQAFGGTEAFFGQGTRLTVV.

The chain joins TRBV28 to TRBJ1-4; 11 bases align to TRBD1. Germline CDR1 reads MDHEN; CDR2 reads SYDVKM. After removal of 3 bases from V and 9 bases from J, the junction contained 3 bases not matched to a gene. The CDR3 spans 14 residues. The CDR3 DNA is TGTGCCAGCAGTTTGGGACAGGGGGATAAAAAACTGTTTTTT. Amino acids: CASSLGQGDKKLFF.

This chain joins TRBV28 and TRBJ2-7; a possible D gene is TRBD2 (6 bases). V was trimmed by 6 bases and J by 2 bases, leaving 11 bases between them. This CDR3 region has 13 residues. Germline V CDR1 and CDR2: MDHEN, SYDVKM. CDR3 residues: CASREGRTYEQYF. In DNA, the CDR3 is TGTGCCAGCAGGGAGGGCCGGACCTACGAGCAGTACTTC.

J is TRBJ1-5 and V is TRBV20-1, with TRBD1 matching 7 bases. The germline V gene has CDR1 DFQATT and CDR2 SNEGSKA (reference sequence). Trimming at V came to 3 bases and at J to 6 bases, leaving 5 bases not matched to a gene. The CDR3 covers 13 residues. CDR3 region: CSASKGAGQPQHF. DNA of the CDR3: TGCAGTGCTAGTAAGGGGGCGGGTCAGCCCCAGCATTTT.

V and J are TRBV9 and TRBJ2-5; D remains ambiguous. The germline V gene encodes CDR1 SGDLS and CDR2 YYNGEE. The CDR3 has 13 residues. V was trimmed by 7 bases and J by 0 bases, leaving 10 bases between them. The CDR3 DNA reads as TGTGCCAGCGCTAGTTGGGACCAAGAGACCCAGTACTTC. Translating gives CASASWDQETQYF.

The genes are TRBV4-3 and TRBJ1-1, with unresolved D. Germline V CDR1 and CDR2: LGHNA, YSLEER. This CDR3 is built from 16 residues. Trimming cost V 0 bases and J 6 bases, with 17 bases left between them. As DNA, the CDR3 is TGCGCCAGCAGCCAAGATAACGGGAGGCTTCTGGCTGAAGCTTTCTTT. Amino acids: CASSQDNGRLLAEAFF.

The chain combines TRBV27 with TRBJ2-6; TRBD1 matches 9 bases. V was clipped by 1 base and J by 1 base; unmatched bases: 11. CDR1 MNHEY and CDR2 SMNVEV come from the germline V gene (reference sequence). This CDR3 is built from 20 residues. For the CDR3, the DNA is TGTGCCAGCAGTTTATTCAAGGGGACAGGGTATGGTTCTGGGGCCAACGTCCTGACTTTC. This gives the protein CASSLFKGTGYGSGANVLTF.

J is TRBJ2-3 and V is TRBV10-1; 13 positions match TRBD2. This CDR3 contains 16 residues. Unmatched junction bases numbered 7, after V lost 6 bases and J lost 4 bases. From germline, CDR1 is WNHNN and CDR2 SYGVQD (reference sequence). The CDR3 nucleotides read TGCGCCAGCAGCCTCGGACTAGCGGGAGAGCCAGATACGCAGTATTTT. It is translated as CASSLGLAGEPDTQYF.

This chain uses TRBV28 with TRBJ1-5; D is uncertain. The CDR3 is 12 amino acids. CDR1 and CDR2 (germline): MDHEN, SYDVKM. The V and J ends lost 8 bases and 4 bases respectively, with 9 bases between them. CDR3 bases: TGTGCCAGCCACACCTTAAATCAGCCCCAGCATTTT. Its protein product is CASHTLNQPQHF.

The chain is built from TRBV5-5 and TRBJ1-5; 7 positions agree with TRBD1. J gave up 3 bases and V 4 bases, and 7 bases lay outside the gene matches. The CDR3 is 15 residues long. CDR1 is SGHKS, CDR2 YYEKEE, per germline (reference sequence). CDR3 DNA: TGTGCCAGCAGCGCGACAGGGTCCCTCAATCAGCCCCAGCATTTT. This encodes CASSATGSLNQPQHF.

A single count supports this clone. The CDR3 sequence is CATWGQRLAGNTIYF. The CDR3 coding sequence is TGTGCCACCTGGGGACAGCGTCTAGCGGGAAACACCATATATTTT. This sequence joins TRBV6-5 and TRBJ1-3; 7 bases map to TRBD1. The V gene end was trimmed by 10 bases and the J gene end by 4 bases; junction bases not matched to a gene: 13. The length of the CDR3 is 15 residues. CDR1 and CDR2 from the germline V gene are MNHEY and SVGAGI.

The chain recombines TRBV28 with TRBJ1-2, with D uncertain. The germline gives CDR1 MDHEN, CDR2 SYDVKM. V lost 6 bases and J 4 bases, leaving 18 bases between the germline ends. This CDR3 spans 15 amino acids. The CDR3 loop reads CASSQNSPLTYGYTF. The DNA of the CDR3 is TGTGCCAGCAGCCAAAATAGTCCACTCACCTATGGCTACACCTTC.

This chain uses TRBV7-9 with TRBJ2-7, with TRBD1 as a possible D gene (5 bases). Trimming removed 5 bases at V and 7 bases at J, with 21 bases between. The germline CDR1 and CDR2 sequences are SEHNR and FQNEAQ (reference sequence). The CDR3 runs 15 residues. The CDR3 DNA is TGTGCCAGCAGCCCGCCATCTGGACAAGTAGGAGAGCAGTACTTC. Protein sequence: CASSPPSGQVGEQYF.

This sequence joins TRBV7-2 and TRBJ1-1; no definite D call. The V end was cut by 2 bases, the J end by 4 bases, with 11 bases between. Germline assignment: CDR1 SGHTA and CDR2 FQGNSA. CDR3 length: 14 residues. DNA for the CDR3: TGTGCCAGCAGCTTATCTCCAGCGAGCACTGAAGCTTTCTTT. The encoded protein is CASSLSPASTEAFF.

The chain recombines TRBV5-4 with TRBJ1-1; tentatively, D is TRBD1 (5 bases). Trimming pared 2 bases from V and 0 bases from J, leaving 11 bases between. The germline gives CDR1 SGHNT, CDR2 YYREEE (reference sequence). This CDR3 has 15 residues. The CDR3 region is CASSFEQVMNTEAFF. The CDR3 bases are TGTGCCAGCAGCTTCGAACAGGTGATGAACACTGAAGCTTTCTTT.

This clone was found a few times. This sequence joins TRBV28 and TRBJ1-6, with a weak D call TRBD1 (6 bases). This CDR3 spans 15 amino acids. Deletions cut 6 bases from V and 4 bases from J, with 13 bases between. The germline V gene encodes CDR1 MDHEN and CDR2 SYDVKM. This chain's CDR3 is CASSRPGQYNSPLHF. For the CDR3, the DNA is TGTGCCAGCAGCCGACCAGGACAGTATAATTCACCCCTCCACTTT.

The V call is TRBV5-4, the J call TRBJ2-1, with 11 positions matching TRBD2. The V gene's germline CDR1 is SGHNT and CDR2 YYREEE (reference sequence). The CDR3 runs 15 residues. V lost 6 bases, J lost 5 bases, and 7 bases stayed unmatched. CDR3 nucleotide sequence: TGTGCCAGCACCCTCCAGGGACTAGCGGACAATGAGCAGTTCTTC. It yields the protein CASTLQGLADNEQFF.

V is TRBV6-5 and J is TRBJ1-2; maybe TRBD1 (6 bases). Germline assignment: CDR1 MNHEY and CDR2 SVGAGI. This CDR3 has 14 amino acids. The germline V and J ends were trimmed by 0 bases and 8 bases, with 13 bases remaining between them. The CDR3 DNA reads as TGTGCCAGCAGTTACTCGCAGGGGAGCTTGGGCTACACCTTC. Protein product: CASSYSQGSLGYTF.

This chain uses TRBV9 with TRBJ2-3; possibly TRBD2 for D (6 bases). CDR1 SGDLS and CDR2 YYNGEE come from the germline V gene. The V and J ends lost 7 bases and 0 bases respectively, with 9 bases between them. The CDR3 has 13 amino acids. CDR3: CASGDLSTDTQYF. The CDR3 region has the DNA TGTGCCAGCGGGGACTTAAGCACAGATACGCAGTATTTT.